The clone carrying this TCR beta chain has more than one count but fewer than ten. What it binds is unknown. The second PCR ran about 6 to 12 cycles with a sample-barcoded 5' primer and J-beta primers. From the 5' RACE reads, TCRdb called clonotypes with MiXCR, one entry per CDR3 protein. The table shows about 1.4 million distinct CDR3 sequences, with around 59% occurring only once. The source of the sample is a study of blood T cells in healthy people across ages. The wider study: Using template switching, researchers captured about one barcoded beta molecule for each two T cells. Study results and limitations: No conclusive comparison of naive versus antigen-experienced cells was possible with unsorted PBMCs.

Trimming stripped 1 base from V and 8 bases from J, with 18 bases between. Per the germline V gene, CDR1 is MGHRA and CDR2 is YSYEKL. The CDR3 spans 17 residues. V gene TRBV4-1 combines with J gene TRBJ1-6; TRBD1 might be the D (6 bases). This TCR derives from a man aged 18 to 30 in good health. Sequenced input: blood. CDR3 in DNA: TGCGCCAGCAGCCAAGGACCTAGGGCGAAGGGGGATTCACCCCTCCACTTT. Translated: CASSQGPRAKGDSPLHF.